Given below is one TCR beta chain in context. Many counts were recorded for this clonotype. It has no known antigen specificity. No base quality values were provided; no much bigger clone lies one nucleotide off. These data are taken from a study of identical twins (dated by TCRdb to about 2016). Background for the entire study: TCR alpha and beta repertoires from monozygotic twins, unrelated adults of various ages and cord blood were deep-sequenced to test whether fetal clonotypes persist. To rule out contamination, the twin experiments were replicated at different times with different library preparation protocols.

Libraries were prepared through 5' RACE. Reads for this sample came from an Illumina HiSeq 2000. A universal primer binding site was introduced by template switching, and a unique molecular identifier was present in the final cDNA, enabling accurate counting of TCR cDNA molecules. First-strand cDNA for TCR alpha and beta chains was synthesized from specific primers in the conserved constant-segment region. To control for contamination, every cDNA library was double barcoded, receiving both a SMART-Mk sample barcode and Illumina barcodes. TruSeq adapter sequences and Illumina sample barcodes were added in two successive PCR steps. The Illumina HiSeq platform was used with custom primers to sequence TCR alpha and beta cDNA libraries. The paper's processing steps were these. Unique molecular identifiers were extracted from raw reads with MiGEC, and CDR3 positions were determined with MiXCR. For each individual, recombination models were inferred using an EM algorithm with the repgenHMM and IGoR tools. The analysis of shared clonotypes was done with the tcR package in R, with sharing normalized by the product of cloneset sizes. To study raw recombination without the effects of thymic and clonal selection, out-of-frame nonproductive sequences were analyzed. TCRdb applied fastp at Q25 and MiXCR to the public reads, then kept only in-frame beta chains. Identical CDR3 protein sequences are pooled into one entry, listed with their most common genes and DNA. The V and J calls were not made by the authors but by TCRdb's processing. The sample has hundreds of thousands of distinct CDR3 sequences on record, less than 25% of them singletons. The ten largest make up about 4.5% of the sample.

All donors were healthy Caucasians. The twin cohort consisted of three pairs of female monozygotic twins, all aged 18 to 29 years. RNA for TCR libraries was isolated from peripheral blood mononuclear cells. Results and caveats for the whole study, not just this receptor: Excess twin sharing in beta out-of-frame sequences was weaker because fewer shared sequences lowered the signal-to-noise ratio. Because the same donors could not be followed over many years, the conclusions relied on cross-sectional statistical analysis. In monozygotic twins, out-of-frame TCR alpha sharing was systematically underestimated by recombination models, although the models agreed with sharing between unrelated individuals. Abundant cord blood beta clonotypes had fewer insertions, young adult naive repertoires showed a similar but weaker trend, and memory repertoires showed no such trend. Invariant T cells such as MAIT and iNKT could partly confound zero-insertion analyses, although diverse VJ usage argued against such confounding for most clonotypes. Compared with coincidental sharing between unrelated individuals, out-of-frame TCR alpha sequences shared between twins showed an excess of sequences with low generation probability.

The data also belong to a second study, concerning T cells expressing NK-cell markers. The second study reports: Three sorted T-cell subsets (CD3+CD56+NKG2C+, CD3+CD56+NKG2C- and CD3+CD56-NKG2C+) from several donors had their TCR beta-chain repertoires profiled. Among the eight sequenced donors, only one was HCMV-seronegative, while the other seven were HCMV-seropositive. To restrict sorting to alphabetaTCR-expressing T cells, an anti-gammadeltaTCR antibody was added in several experiments. In roughly 6 donors, the dominant CD3+CD56+NKG2C+ clonotypes ranked among the top 10 CD8+ clonotypes, making up 1.0-7.0% of CD8+ T cells. Those dominant clonotypes were again the most abundant among CD3+CD56-NKG2C+ cells in a few donors, at about 28.3-65%. It remained unclear whether the expanded NKG2C-expressing T cell clones were specific for HCMV antigens. The study sequenced eight donors, all healthy volunteers chosen at random: three men and five women. To determine HCMV serostatus, a commercial ELISA kit was used to detect HCMV-specific IgG in serum. Bulk peripheral blood T-cell repertoires were additionally sequenced from unsorted PBMC for about six donors. MIGEC handled demultiplexing of the reads and grouping by UMI, while MiTCR was used to assemble and quantify clonotypes. Only TCR cDNA sequences supported by at least two reads were kept to exclude erroneous sequences. The tcR package was used for downstream repertoire analysis, with clonotypes matched between fractions based on CDR3 nucleotide sequence plus V segment. Antigen specificity was annotated against VDJdb with VDJmatch, allowing one amino acid substitution in CDR3.

The material sequenced was PBMCs. This TCR derives from a woman aged 18 to 35 in good health.

The CDR3 protein sequence reads: CATSRGISGTADTQYF. In nucleotides, the sequence is TGTGCCACCAGCAGAGGGATTAGCGGGACCGCAGATACGCAGTATTTT. This chain joins TRBV15 to TRBJ2-3; TRBD2 agrees with 8 junctional bases. At the junction V is shortened by 1 base and J by 4 bases; bases outside the gene matches: 7. The CDR3 goes from the cysteine to the phenylalanine over 16 residues. The only DNA kept is the CDR3, 48 bases in frame from the first base. From the germline V gene (reference sequence), CDR1 is LNHNV and CDR2 is YYDKDF.